Reported below is one T cell receptor beta chain. TCRdb keeps only in-frame clones here, not all; method: immunoSEQ multiplex PCR. The data hold around 84,000 clones, with roughly 98% observed a single time. The sample belongs to a study of technical replicates of blood from a few donors. With 5 bases clipped from V and 4 bases from J, the junction kept 13 bases outside the gene matches. There are 16 residues in the CDR3. CDR1 and CDR2 (germline): SGHDT, YYEEEE. The sequenced sample was T cells isolated from PBMCs. The rearrangement links TRBV5-6 to TRBJ2-5; 8 bases fit TRBD2. This clonotype was sampled from a human donor in good health. CDR3 in amino acids: CASRKLRGGPRETQYF. The DNA for the CDR3 is TGTGCCAGCAGAAAGCTCCGGGGGGGCCCGCGAGAGACCCAGTACTTC.